These 30 T cell receptor beta chains were all obtained from the same sample, sequenced in a study of response to subunit inactivated influenza vaccine. TCRdb reanalysed the RT-PCR reads using MiXCR and keeps one entry per CDR3 protein. The data show 500,000 to 650,000 distinct CDR3 sequences, 7.6% seen once. Material: PBMCs from blood, obtained about 24 months after vaccination. All receptors derive from a man between 50 and 69 years old who received an inactivated influenza vaccine.

The V gene is TRBV6-4, the J gene TRBJ1-5, with 12 bases matching TRBD1. The CDR3 runs 18 residues. Germline V gene sequence: CDR1 MRHNA, CDR2 SNTAGT. Trimming cost V 0 bases and J 4 bases; bases outside gene matches: 7. CDR3 amino acids: CASSDSYRDRGLNQPQHF. As DNA, the CDR3 is TGTGCCAGCAGTGACTCGTACCGGGACAGGGGGCTTAATCAGCCCCAGCATTTT.

In its sample, this clonotype was seen many times. The V call is TRBV20-1, the J call TRBJ2-3; 9 bases align to TRBD2. CDR1 and CDR2 from the germline V gene are DFQATT and SNEGSKA (reference sequence). The trim removed 1 base at V and 5 bases at J, leaving 7 bases unmatched. This CDR3 comprises 15 residues. Written as DNA, the CDR3 is TGCAGTGCTAGAGGCCTAGCGGGGATGCAAGATACGCAGTATTTT. Translated: CSARGLAGMQDTQYF.

This clonotype was seen a handful of times. The chain recombines TRBV4-3 with TRBJ2-7, with D possibly matching TRBD1 (5 bases). The CDR3 has 14 residues. Germline V CDR1 and CDR2: LGHNA, YSLEER. Trimming removed 4 bases from V and 4 bases from J, with 14 bases in between. The CDR3 spells CASSRTTVGYEQYF. DNA of the CDR3: TGCGCCAGCAGCCGAACGACAGTAGGTTACGAGCAGTACTTC.

The chain is built from TRBV6-5 and TRBJ2-7, with 9 bases identical to TRBD1. The CDR3 extends over 15 amino acids. V shed 1 base and J 2 bases; nucleotides not matched to a gene: 3. Germline lookup yields CDR1 MNHEY and CDR2 SVGAGI. CDR3 in DNA: TGTGCCAGCAGTTACTACGGGACAGGGACCTACGAGCAGTACTTC. It specifies CASSYYGTGTYEQYF.

A few counts support this clonotype. The V call is TRBV5-1, the J call TRBJ2-7; 8 bases match TRBD2. There are 17 residues in the CDR3. CDR1 SGHRS and CDR2 YFSETQ come from the germline V gene. V shed 1 base and J 7 bases; nucleotides not matched to a gene: 16. The CDR3 DNA follows: TGCGCCAGCAGCTTGTACACTCTGACGGGAGGGCCGAAGGAGCAGTACTTC. Amino acids: CASSLYTLTGGPKEQYF.

The chain links TRBV7-9 to TRBJ2-1, with D possibly called TRBD1 or TRBD2 (5 bases each). Germline lookup yields CDR1 SEHNR and CDR2 FQNEAQ (reference sequence). V was pared by 1 base and J by 8 bases, with 9 bases between. This CDR3 has 13 amino acids. The CDR3 DNA sequence: TGTGCCAGCAGCTTAGGCAGGGAGTATGAGCAGTTCTTC. This translates into CASSLGREYEQFF.

In its sample, this clonotype was seen a few times. This sequence joins TRBV28 and TRBJ2-3; D call uncertain. With 4 bases removed from V and 3 bases from J, the gap between germline ends came to 11 bases. The CDR3 covers 14 residues. Germline assignment: CDR1 MDHEN and CDR2 SYDVKM. The CDR3 coding sequence is TGTGCCAGCAGTTCCCTCCGTCTTACAGATACGCAGTATTTT. This translates into CASSSLRLTDTQYF.

This clonotype has at least ten counts. This rearrangement joins TRBV24-1 to TRBJ2-7, with D possibly TRBD2 on 5 matching bases. The CDR3 has 14 residues. CDR1 and CDR2 (germline): KGHDR, SFDVKD. The V and J ends lost 2 bases and 6 bases respectively, with 13 bases between them. The CDR3 here is CATSDSQNLAEQYF. In DNA, the CDR3 is TGTGCCACCAGTGATTCACAGAATCTAGCCGAGCAGTACTTC.

There are many counts of this clonotype. This chain connects TRBV12-3 or TRBV12-4 to TRBJ2-1; D is perhaps TRBD2 (6 bases). Deletions cut 4 bases from V and 2 bases from J, with 15 bases between. The CDR3 totals 16 residues. The CDR3 loop is CASSSAGRLTYNEQFF. The CDR3 region has the DNA TGTGCCAGCAGTTCCGCGGGGAGGCTGACCTACAATGAGCAGTTCTTC.

This clonotype was seen more than once but under ten times. The chain has TRBV5-1 and TRBJ2-1; tentatively, D is TRBD1 (5 bases). The CDR3 totals 13 residues. Trimming left V 0 bases short and J 8 bases short, with 9 bases between. Germline V gene data show CDR1 as SGHRS and CDR2 as YFSETQ. The CDR3 nucleotides are TGCGCCAGCAGCTTGGATCAGGGCTATGAGCAGTTCTTC. Translation: CASSLDQGYEQFF. Full variable domain (outside the CDR3, taken from reference TRBV5-1 and TRBJ2-1): KAGVTQTPRYLIKTRGQQVTLSCSPISGHRSVSWYQQTPGQGLQFLFEYFSETQRNKGNFPGRFSGRQFSNSRSEMNVSTLELGDSALYLCASSLDQGYEQFFGPGTRLTVL.

In this sample, this clonotype turned up a few times. The chain is built from TRBV12-3 or TRBV12-4 and TRBJ1-4; D remains unclear. V lost 5 bases, J lost 0 bases, and 10 bases lay in between. The CDR3 contains 15 residues. The CDR3, as DNA: TGTGCCAGCAGTCAAAACAGTGCAACTAATGAAAAACTGTTTTTT. This gives the protein CASSQNSATNEKLFF.

The rearrangement links TRBV25-1 to TRBJ1-2; 7 bases align to TRBD1. V lost 4 bases and J lost 1; bases outside the gene matches: 3. This CDR3 is built from 14 residues. Germline values: CDR1 MGHDK, CDR2 SYGVNS. This CDR3 reads CASSVTGLNYGYTF. The DNA of the CDR3 is TGTGCCAGCAGTGTGACAGGGCTTAACTATGGCTACACCTTC.

This chain connects TRBV5-6 to TRBJ2-3, with D maybe TRBD1 (6 bases). V gave up 1 base and J gave up 12 bases, with 9 bases separating them. The CDR3 is 11 residues long. Germline V gives CDR1 SGHDT, CDR2 YYEEEE. CDR3 in DNA: TGTGCCAGCAGCTTGACAGGGTCCCAGTATTTT. This encodes CASSLTGSQYF.

At least ten counts were recorded for this clonotype. The chain carries TRBV19 and TRBJ1-1, with a possible D match to TRBD1 (5 bases). The CDR3 extends over 12 amino acids. Trimming took off 5 bases at V and 5 bases at J, with 9 bases between the two ends. From germline, CDR1 is LNHDA and CDR2 SQIVND (reference sequence). The CDR3 here is CASSVGGTEAFF. The CDR3 coding sequence is TGTGCCAGTAGTGTCGGGGGGACTGAAGCTTTCTTT.

The table lists this clonotype with many counts. The V gene is TRBV5-1, the J gene TRBJ2-1; D ambiguous. The V end lost 2 bases, the J end lost 9 bases, and 9 bases lay between the germline ends. Germline-derived CDR1 and CDR2 are SGHRS and YFSETQ. This CDR3 region has 12 residues. The chain's CDR3 is CASSLSLGEQFF. The CDR3 region has the DNA TGCGCCAGCAGCTTAAGTCTGGGTGAGCAGTTCTTC.

Many counts were recorded for this clonotype. This CDR3 reads CASSEVGFDEKLFF. CDR3 coding DNA: TGTGCCAGCAGTGAGGTCGGGTTTGATGAAAAACTGTTTTTT. V is TRBV25-1 and J is TRBJ1-4; D unresolved. The CDR3 extends over 14 amino acids. Trimming pared 3 bases from V and 6 bases from J, leaving 11 bases between. The germline V gene has CDR1 MGHDK and CDR2 SYGVNS.

This clonotype was detected a few times. The rearrangement joins TRBV18 to TRBJ2-2; TRBD2 aligns across 7 bases. There are 16 residues in the CDR3. Looked up from germline, CDR1 is KGHSH and CDR2 is LQKENI. Trimming at V came to 6 bases and at J to 6 bases, leaving 13 bases not matched to a gene. The CDR3 is CASSRSSGATSGELFF. The CDR3 coding sequence is TGTGCCAGCTCCCGTTCTAGCGGAGCCACGTCCGGGGAGCTGTTTTTT.

In regard to this clonotype: A read error may account for a junction end that differs from germline. V and J are TRBV19 and TRBJ2-7; TRBD2 aligns across 7 bases. Germline V lookup: CDR1 LNHDA, CDR2 SQIVND (reference sequence). This CDR3 has 14 residues. For the CDR3, the DNA is TGTGCCTGTAGTATCGGGGGGAGTCGCTACGAGCAGTACTTC. Residues: CACSIGGSRYEQYF. The full variable domain, in which reference TRBV19 and TRBJ2-7 provide the parts outside the CDR3, is DGGITQSPKYLFRKEGQNVTLSCEQNLNHDAMYWYRQDPGQGLRLIYYSQIVNDFQKGDIAEGYSVSREKKESFPLTVTSAQKNPTAFYLCACSIGGSRYEQYFGPGTRLTVT.

This clonotype was counted a few times. The genes are TRBV12-3 or TRBV12-4 and TRBJ1-1, with D possibly TRBD1 on 5 matching bases. Trimming cost V 4 bases and J 4 bases, with 16 bases left between them. The CDR3 is 15 amino acids. The CDR3 loop is CASSSGAGSGTEAFF. CDR3 bases: TGTGCCAGCAGTTCCGGGGCAGGATCGGGCACTGAAGCTTTCTTT.

This clonotype turned up a few times. The J gene is TRBJ1-5, the V gene TRBV20-1; D is uncertain. Trimming took 1 base from V and 11 from J, leaving 9 bases between them. This CDR3 has 11 amino acids. The germline CDR1 and CDR2 sequences are DFQATT and SNEGSKA (reference sequence). The CDR3 loop reads CSARGLSAQHF. The CDR3 region has the DNA TGCAGTGCTAGAGGCTTATCAGCCCAGCATTTT.

This clonotype was counted at least ten times. The V call is TRBV7-9, the J call TRBJ2-1; TRBD2 agrees at 9 bases. J was trimmed by 10 bases and V by 5 bases; bases with no gene match: 12. CDR1 SEHNR and CDR2 FQNEAQ come from the germline V gene (reference sequence). The CDR3 spans 15 residues. This chain's CDR3 is CASSPTSGATWEQFF. The CDR3 bases are TGTGCCAGCAGCCCGACTAGCGGAGCGACATGGGAGCAGTTCTTC.

The CDR3 loop reads CASSRGRNEQFF. The CDR3, as DNA: TGTGCCAGCAGCCGGGGACGAAATGAGCAGTTCTTC. The chain carries TRBV7-9 and TRBJ2-1; TRBD1 or TRBD2 may be the D gene (5 bases each). The CDR3 covers 12 residues. V was cut by 5 bases and J by 7 bases, with 9 bases left in between. Germline V gene lookup returns CDR1 SEHNR and CDR2 FQNEAQ (reference sequence).

The J gene is TRBJ2-7, the V gene TRBV28; TRBD2 matches 10 bases. Per germline, CDR1 MDHEN and CDR2 SYDVKM. Unmatched junction bases numbered 4, after V lost 5 bases and J lost 0 bases. The CDR3 extends over 15 amino acids. DNA for the CDR3: TGTGCCAGCAGTGCCCCTAGCGGGGGCTCCTACGAGCAGTACTTC. It is translated as CASSAPSGGSYEQYF. Full variable domain (rest looked up from reference TRBV28 and TRBJ2-7): DVKVTQSSRYLVKRTGEKVFLECVQDMDHENMFWYRQDPGLGLRLIYFSYDVKMKEKGDIPEGYSVSREKKERFSLILESASTNQTSMYLCASSAPSGGSYEQYFGPGTRLTVT.

This sequence joins TRBV29-1 and TRBJ2-5, with D perhaps matching TRBD1 or TRBD2 (5 bases each). Deletions cut 3 bases from V and 4 bases from J, with 15 bases between. CDR3 length: 14 amino acids. Per the germline V gene, CDR1 is SQVTM and CDR2 is ANQGSEA. The CDR3 is CSVDSAGSGETQYF. The CDR3, as DNA: TGCAGCGTTGATTCAGCAGGGAGTGGAGAGACCCAGTACTTC. The full variable domain, rest sourced from reference TRBV29-1 and TRBJ2-5, is SAVISQKPSRDICQRGTSLTIQCQVDSQVTMMFWYRQQPGQSLTLIATANQGSEATYESGFVIDKFPISRPNLTFSTLTVSNMSPEDSSIYLCSVDSAGSGETQYFGPGTRLLVL.

The chain links TRBV15 to TRBJ2-7; no firm D call. The CDR3 extends over 13 amino acids. Germline V gene sequence: CDR1 LNHNV, CDR2 YYDKDF (reference sequence). Trimming cost V 0 bases and J 3 bases, with 6 bases left between them. The CDR3 region is CATSREIYYEQYF. The CDR3, as DNA: TGTGCCACCAGCAGAGAAATATACTACGAGCAGTACTTC.

The sample holds a few counts of this clonotype. Written as DNA, the CDR3 is TGTGCCATCAGTGAGCTAGCGGGAAGCGGGGAGCTGTTTTTT. The encoded protein is CAISELAGSGELFF. The chain is built from TRBV10-3 and TRBJ2-2, with 9 bases matching TRBD2. The CDR3 has 14 amino acids. The V gene end was trimmed by 2 bases and the J gene end by 7 bases; junction bases not matched to a gene: 2. The germline CDR1 and CDR2 sequences are ENHRY and SYGVKD.

This clonotype was observed a few times. This chain links TRBV20-1 with TRBJ2-1, with D perhaps matching TRBD1 or TRBD2 (7 bases each). The germline gives CDR1 DFQATT, CDR2 SNEGSKA (reference sequence). The CDR3 sequence is 18 residues long. Deletions cut 2 bases from V and 2 bases from J, with 22 bases between. The CDR3 nucleotides are TGCAGTGCTAGAATACAGGGGAGGCTAGCGGAGGCCTACAATGAGCAGTTCTTC. Protein product: CSARIQGRLAEAYNEQFF.

This clonotype has a count of ten or more. Written as DNA, the CDR3 is TGTGCCAGCAGCCCGGGGAGGGCAGGGAGGAATGAGCAGTTCTTC. The encoded protein is CASSPGRAGRNEQFF. This chain uses TRBV11-2 with TRBJ2-1, with TRBD2 matching over 7 bases. This CDR3 comprises 15 residues. Germline lookup yields CDR1 SGHAT and CDR2 FQNNGV. V lost 5 bases to trimming and J lost 7 bases; unmatched junction nucleotides: 11.

Only one count was recorded for this clonotype. This chain links TRBV7-6 with TRBJ2-1; possibly TRBD2 for D (6 bases). Germline CDR1 SGHVS, CDR2 FNYEAQ. V lost 1 base and J 5 bases, leaving 9 bases between the germline ends. This CDR3 contains 14 residues. For the CDR3, the DNA is TGTGCCAGCAGCTTAGGGGACTTCAACAATGAGCAGTTCTTC. This encodes CASSLGDFNNEQFF.

J is TRBJ2-6 and V is TRBV5-1; either TRBD1 or TRBD2 may fit D (6 bases each). Trimming pared 4 bases from V and 2 bases from J, leaving 16 bases between. This CDR3 region has 17 residues. Germline V gene data show CDR1 as SGHRS and CDR2 as YFSETQ. CDR3 coding DNA: TGCGCCAGCAGCAATGGAGGGTCAGGGGCTGGGGCCAACGTCCTGACTTTC. Residues: CASSNGGSGAGANVLTF.